The clone carrying this T cell receptor (beta chain) has at least ten counts. Naive CD4+ T cells were purified with Tregs depleted by CD25. TCRdb independently ran MiXCR on the 5' RACE reads; one entry per CDR3 protein. The sample lists around 43,000 distinct CDR3 sequences; approximately 17% were seen once. The CDR3 totals 15 residues. The germline CDR1 and CDR2 sequences are DFQATT and SNEGSKA (reference sequence). This sequence was found in a female donor with breast cancer. Sequenced sample: naive CD4+ T cells sorted from a lymph node. Subset noted: naive CD4+ T cells, CD4+CD45RA+CD25-. V and J are TRBV20-1 and TRBJ2-7, with 11 bases lining up with TRBD2. CDR3 region: CSLYESSGRSDEQYF. CDR3 nucleotide sequence: TGCAGCCTTTACGAATCTAGCGGGAGGTCGGACGAGCAGTACTTC.